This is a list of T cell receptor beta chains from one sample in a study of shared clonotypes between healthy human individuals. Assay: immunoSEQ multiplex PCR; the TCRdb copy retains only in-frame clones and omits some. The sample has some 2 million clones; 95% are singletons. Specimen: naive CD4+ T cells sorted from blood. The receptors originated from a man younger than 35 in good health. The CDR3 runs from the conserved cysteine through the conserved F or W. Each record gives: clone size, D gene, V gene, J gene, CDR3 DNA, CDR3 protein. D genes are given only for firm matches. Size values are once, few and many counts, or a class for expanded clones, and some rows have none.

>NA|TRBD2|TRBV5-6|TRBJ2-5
TGTGCCAGCACCTTTGTAACTAGCGGACAAGAGACCCAGTACTTC
CASTFVTSGQETQYF
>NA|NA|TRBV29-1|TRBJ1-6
TGCAGCGTTCGTTTGGACTTGGGGTATAATTCACCCCTCCACTTT
CSVRLDLGYNSPLHF
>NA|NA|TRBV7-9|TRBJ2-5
TGTGCCAGCAGTATAGCCGGGATAGAGACCCAGTACTTC
CASSIAGIETQYF
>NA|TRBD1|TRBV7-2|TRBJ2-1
TGTGCCACCTTAGCCGGGACAGGGGACAATGAGCAGTTCTTC
CATLAGTGDNEQFF
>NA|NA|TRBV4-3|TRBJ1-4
TGCGCCAGCAGCCAGCGACGACAGACGGCCAACGAAAAACTGTTTTTT
CASSQRRQTANEKLFF
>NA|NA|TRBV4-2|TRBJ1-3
TGTGCCAGCAGCCAGGACGGGAGCTCTGGAAACACCATATATTTT
CASSQDGSSGNTIYF
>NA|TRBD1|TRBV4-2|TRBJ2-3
TGTGCCAGCAGCCAAGCCGAGGGACAGTCCCGCGCAGATACGCAGTATTTT
CASSQAEGQSRADTQYF
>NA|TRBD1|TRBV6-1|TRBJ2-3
TGTGCCAGCAGCCGTGGAGACAGGGCCACAGATACGCAGTATTTT
CASSRGDRATDTQYF
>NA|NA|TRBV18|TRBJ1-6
TGTGCCAGCTCACATTACGAGGCTGGTTCACCCCTCCACTTT
CASSHYEAGSPLHF
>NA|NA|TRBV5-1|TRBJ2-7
TGCGCCAATACGGACAGAAACCCCTACGAGCAGTACTTC
CANTDRNPYEQYF
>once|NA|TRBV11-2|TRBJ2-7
TGTGCCAGCAGCTTAGGCAGAGCCTACGAGCAGTACTTC
CASSLGRAYEQYF
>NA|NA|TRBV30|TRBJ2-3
TGTGCCTGGAGTGCAGGGGGGGATACGCAGTATTTT
CAWSAGGDTQYF
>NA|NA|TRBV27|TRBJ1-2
TGTGCCAGCAGTCCACGTACACAGAGTAACTATGGCTACACCTTC
CASSPRTQSNYGYTF
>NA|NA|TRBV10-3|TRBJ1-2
TGTGCCATCAAAAAGGGGATGGGATATGGCTACACCTTC
CAIKKGMGYGYTF
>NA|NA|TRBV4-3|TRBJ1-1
TGCGCCAGCAGCCAAGAGAGGAACACTGAAGCTTTCTTT
CASSQERNTEAFF
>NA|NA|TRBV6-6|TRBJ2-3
TGTGCCAGCAGGGAGGGCGTCACAGATACGCAGTATTTT
CASREGVTDTQYF
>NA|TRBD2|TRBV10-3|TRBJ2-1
TGTGCCATCAGAGACGGGACTAGCGCCTACAATGAGCAGTTCTTC
CAIRDGTSAYNEQFF
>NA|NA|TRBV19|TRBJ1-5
TGTGCCAGTAGTATAGTGGGGGGGATCGGCAATCAGCCCCAGCATTTT
CASSIVGGIGNQPQHF
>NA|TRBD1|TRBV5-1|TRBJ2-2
TGCGCCAGCAGCTTCGATCCGGGACAGGGAACCGGGGAGCTGTTTTTT
CASSFDPGQGTGELFF
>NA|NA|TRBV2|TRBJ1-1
TGTGCCAGCGCCTCTTTCCTGAACACTGAAGCTTTCTTT
CASASFLNTEAFF
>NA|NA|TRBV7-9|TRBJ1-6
TGTGCCAGCAGCTTACCAGGATTGTATAATTCACCCCTCCACTTT
CASSLPGLYNSPLHF
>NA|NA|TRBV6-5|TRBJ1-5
TGTGCCAGCAGTTACGGGCAGGGGAACCAGCCCCAGCATTTT
CASSYGQGNQPQHF
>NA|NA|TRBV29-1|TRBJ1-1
TGCAGCACTTCCACTGGGGGGCTCACTGAAGCTTTCTTT
CSTSTGGLTEAFF
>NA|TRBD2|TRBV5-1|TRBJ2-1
TGCGCCAGCAGCTTGCTGGCTAGCGGGAACAATGAGCAGTTCTTC
CASSLLASGNNEQFF
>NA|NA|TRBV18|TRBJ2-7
TGTGCCAGCTCACCACCCGTAAAGGTCGGCGAGCAGTACTTC
CASSPPVKVGEQYF
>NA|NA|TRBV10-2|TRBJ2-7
TGCGCCAGCAGTGAGTCCGGCTACGAGCAGTACTTC
CASSESGYEQYF
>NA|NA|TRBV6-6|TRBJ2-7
TGTGCCAGCAGTTACTCAGCAGTACACTACGAGCAGTACTTC
CASSYSAVHYEQYF
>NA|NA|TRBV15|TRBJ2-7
TGTGCCACCAGCAGAGAGACAGCCTACGAGCAGTACTTC
CATSRETAYEQYF
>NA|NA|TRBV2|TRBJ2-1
TGTGCCAGCAGTGTCTTCGCCCCGTCCCATGAGCAGTTCTTC
CASSVFAPSHEQFF
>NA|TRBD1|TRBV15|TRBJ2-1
TGTGCCACCAGCAGAGATTTTAGACAGGGGGGTTACAATGAGCAGTTCTTC
CATSRDFRQGGYNEQFF
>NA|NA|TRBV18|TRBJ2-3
TGTGCCAGCTCACCAAGGAACACAGATACGCAGTATTTT
CASSPRNTDTQYF
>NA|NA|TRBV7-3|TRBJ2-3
TGTGCCAGCAGCCCGGCGGGGGCGAGCACAGATACGCAGTATTTT
CASSPAGASTDTQYF
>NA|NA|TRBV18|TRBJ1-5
TGTGCCAGCTCACCTCAGGGAGAAGCTCAGCCCCAGCATTTT
CASSPQGEAQPQHF
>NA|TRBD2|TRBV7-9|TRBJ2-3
TGTGCCAGCAGCTCGATTAGCGGGGCTTTAGATACGCAGTATTTT
CASSSISGALDTQYF
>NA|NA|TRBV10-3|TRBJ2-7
TGTGCCATCAGTCCCGGTCCGGACTCCTCCTACGAGCAGTACTTC
CAISPGPDSSYEQYF
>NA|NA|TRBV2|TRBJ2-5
TGTGCCAGCAGTGAAGCGGTCTCCCAAGAGACCCAGTACTTC
CASSEAVSQETQYF
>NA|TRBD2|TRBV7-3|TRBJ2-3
TGTGCCAGCAGCTTAACTAGCGGGGGGACCACAGATACGCAGTATTTT
CASSLTSGGTTDTQYF
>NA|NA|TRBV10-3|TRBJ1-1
TGTGCCATCAGTACTACAGGGAGAGGCGAAGCTTTCTTT
CAISTTGRGEAFF
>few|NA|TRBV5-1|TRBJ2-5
TGCGCCAGCAGCTTGGGCCAAGAGACCCAGTACTTC
CASSLGQETQYF
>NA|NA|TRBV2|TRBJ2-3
TGTGCCAGCAATACAGAGTATACGCAGTATTTT
CASNTEYTQYF
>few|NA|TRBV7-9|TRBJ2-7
TGTGCCAGCAGCTCCCACGACAGGCGAAGCTACGAGCAGTACTTC
CASSSHDRRSYEQYF
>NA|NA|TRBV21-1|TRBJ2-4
TGTGCCAGCGGTAGCCCTCCACGTCCGGGGCCCTTGACCAAAAACATTCAGTACTTC
CASGSPPRPGPLTKNIQYF
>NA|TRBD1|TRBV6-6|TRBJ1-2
TGTGCCAGCAGTTTCACAGGGGGCGCGGTGGATGGCTACACCTTC
CASSFTGGAVDGYTF
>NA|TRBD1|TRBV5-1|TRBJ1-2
TGCGCCAGCAGCTTGGGGCAGGGGGCTATGGGCTACACCTTC
CASSLGQGAMGYTF
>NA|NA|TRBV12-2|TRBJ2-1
TGTGCAAGTCGCTCTGGCGGGTCCTCCTACAATGAGCAGTTCTTC
CASRSGGSSYNEQFF
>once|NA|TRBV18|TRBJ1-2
TGTGCCAGCTCACAAACCGGACAGATTGGCTATGGCTACACCTTC
CASSQTGQIGYGYTF
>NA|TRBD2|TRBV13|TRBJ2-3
TGTGCCAGCAGCCCCCTGACTAGCGGGGGGCCGATTAGCACAGATACGCAGTATTTT
CASSPLTSGGPISTDTQYF
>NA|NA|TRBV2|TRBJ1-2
TGTGCCAGCAACCAGGCTGCGGACGGCTACACCTTC
CASNQAADGYTF
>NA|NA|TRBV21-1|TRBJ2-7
TGTGCCAGCAGCGGCGACAGGCTAATCTACGAGCAGTACTTC
CASSGDRLIYEQYF
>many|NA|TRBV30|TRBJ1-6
TGTGCCTGGAGTTCCTCCGGGGGTGTCACCCTCCACTTT
CAWSSSGGVTLHF
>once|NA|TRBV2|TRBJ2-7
TGTGCCAGCAGTGGGTACACCACCTTGTACGAGCAGTACTTC
CASSGYTTLYEQYF
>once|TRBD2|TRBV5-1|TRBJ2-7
TGCGCCAGCGGGGGGACTAGCGGGGAGTCCACCTACGAGCAGTACTTC
CASGGTSGESTYEQYF
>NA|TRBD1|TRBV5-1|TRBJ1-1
TGCGCCAGCAGCGCCGACAGGGTCGACACTGAAGCTTTCTTT
CASSADRVDTEAFF
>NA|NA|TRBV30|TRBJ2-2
TGTGCCTCCCCGACCCGTAGAGTCACCGGGGAGCTGTTTTTT
CASPTRRVTGELFF